A selection of T cell receptor beta chains follows, all from one sample in a study of vaccination effects on CD4 cells after COVID-19. No antigen is known for these receptors. Sequencing was performed with immunoSEQ multiplex PCR; in TCRdb, only in-frame clones are kept and a portion is missing. The table includes about 38,000 clones, about two thirds detected once. The sample here was CD4+ T cells from PBMCs cultured with SARS-CoV-2 spike peptides, taken before COVID-19 vaccination. Receptors originate from a human donor who received a COVID-19 vaccine. Each CDR3 is given with its conserved first and last residue. The order of the fields is clone size, D gene, J gene, V gene, CDR3 DNA, CDR3 protein. D genes are given only for firm matches. A clone size is listed for some rows: how often the clone was seen (once, few, many), or a class if it is expanded.

clone_size: few
d_call: .
j_call: TRBJ1-1
v_call: TRBV4-3
cdr3_nt: TGCGCCAGCAGCCAGCGCGACTCAACGCACCAGGCTTTCTTT
cdr3_aa: CASSQRDSTHQAFF

clone_size: .
d_call: .
j_call: TRBJ1-1
v_call: TRBV4-1
cdr3_nt: TGCGCCAGCAGGCCCCTGCAGGATGGGGGCGAGGCTTTCTTT
cdr3_aa: CASRPLQDGGEAFF

clone_size: .
d_call: .
j_call: TRBJ2-2
v_call: TRBV5-1
cdr3_nt: TGCGCCAGCAGCTTTCGGGAAACCGGGGAGCTGTTTTTT
cdr3_aa: CASSFRETGELFF

clone_size: .
d_call: TRBD1
j_call: TRBJ1-1
v_call: TRBV15
cdr3_nt: TGTGCCACCAGCAGAGATAAGGGGGCAATGAACACTGAAGCTTTCTTT
cdr3_aa: CATSRDKGAMNTEAFF

clone_size: .
d_call: TRBD1
j_call: TRBJ1-1
v_call: TRBV5-4
cdr3_nt: TGTGCCAGCAGCCGGGAGGGACAGCGAGCTTTCTTT
cdr3_aa: CASSREGQRAFF

clone_size: once
d_call: .
j_call: TRBJ1-1
v_call: TRBV6-1
cdr3_nt: TGTGCCAGCAGTGAAAGGTCAGGGAAATGGAACACTGAAGCTTTCTTT
cdr3_aa: CASSERSGKWNTEAFF

clone_size: .
d_call: .
j_call: TRBJ1-1
v_call: TRBV30
cdr3_nt: TGTGCCTGGAGTAGTCTAGGGGAAGCTTTCTTT
cdr3_aa: CAWSSLGEAFF

clone_size: .
d_call: .
j_call: TRBJ2-3
v_call: TRBV10-3
cdr3_nt: TGTGCCATCAGTGCCGTCAGAGAGGCAGATACGCAGTATTTT
cdr3_aa: CAISAVREADTQYF

clone_size: .
d_call: .
j_call: TRBJ2-5
v_call: TRBV18
cdr3_nt: TGTGCCAGCTCACCACGGGGCTCCCTCGGGGCCCAGTACTTC
cdr3_aa: CASSPRGSLGAQYF

clone_size: .
d_call: .
j_call: TRBJ1-3
v_call: TRBV10-3
cdr3_nt: TGTGCCATCAGAGATCGCTCTGGAAACACCATATATTTT
cdr3_aa: CAIRDRSGNTIYF

clone_size: .
d_call: TRBD2
j_call: TRBJ2-1
v_call: TRBV12-5
cdr3_nt: TGTGCTAGTGGTTCATCCCTTAGCGGGAGGGCGAATGAGCAGTTCTTC
cdr3_aa: CASGSSLSGRANEQFF

clone_size: .
d_call: .
j_call: TRBJ2-1
v_call: TRBV7-9
cdr3_nt: TGTGCCAGCAGCCCGACCTGGAGGGTCAATGAGCAGTTCTTC
cdr3_aa: CASSPTWRVNEQFF

clone_size: few
d_call: TRBD1
j_call: TRBJ1-2
v_call: TRBV25-1
cdr3_nt: TGTGCCAGCAGTGCCCTTCTGACAGGGTGGGGTGGCTACACCTTC
cdr3_aa: CASSALLTGWGGYTF

clone_size: few
d_call: TRBD1
j_call: TRBJ1-1
v_call: TRBV19
cdr3_nt: TGTGCCAGTAGTATTGGTGGGACAGGAGAAGCTTTCTTT
cdr3_aa: CASSIGGTGEAFF